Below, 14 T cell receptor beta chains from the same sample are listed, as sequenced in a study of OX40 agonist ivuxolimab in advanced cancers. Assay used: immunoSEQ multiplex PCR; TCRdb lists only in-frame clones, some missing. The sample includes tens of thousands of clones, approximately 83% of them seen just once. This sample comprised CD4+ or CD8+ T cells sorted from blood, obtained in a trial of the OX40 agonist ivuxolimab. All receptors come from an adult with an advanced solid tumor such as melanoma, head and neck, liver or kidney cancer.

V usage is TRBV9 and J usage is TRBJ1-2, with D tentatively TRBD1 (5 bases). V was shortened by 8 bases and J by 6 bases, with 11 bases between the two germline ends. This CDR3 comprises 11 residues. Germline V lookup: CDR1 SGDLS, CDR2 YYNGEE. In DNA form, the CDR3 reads TGTGCCAGAGACCGGGGGAATGGCTACACCTTC. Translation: CARDRGNGYTF.

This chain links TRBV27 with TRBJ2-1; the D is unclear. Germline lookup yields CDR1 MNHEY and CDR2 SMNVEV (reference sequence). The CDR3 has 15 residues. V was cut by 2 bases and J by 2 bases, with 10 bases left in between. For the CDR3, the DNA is TGTGCCAGCAGTTTAAACGAACCCACCTACAATGAGCAGTTCTTC. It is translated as CASSLNEPTYNEQFF.

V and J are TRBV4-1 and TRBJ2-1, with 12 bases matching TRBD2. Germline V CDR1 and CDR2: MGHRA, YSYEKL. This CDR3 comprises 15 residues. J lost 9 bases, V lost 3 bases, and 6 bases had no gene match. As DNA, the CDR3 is TGCGCCAGCAGCCAGGGACTAGCGGGTTGGGGTGAGCAGTTCTTC. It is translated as CASSQGLAGWGEQFF.

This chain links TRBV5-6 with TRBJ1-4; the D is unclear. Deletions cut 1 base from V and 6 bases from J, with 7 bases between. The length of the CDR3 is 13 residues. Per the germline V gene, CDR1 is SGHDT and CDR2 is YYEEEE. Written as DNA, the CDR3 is TGTGCCAGCAGCTTGACCTCGGATGAAAAACTGTTTTTT. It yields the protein CASSLTSDEKLFF.

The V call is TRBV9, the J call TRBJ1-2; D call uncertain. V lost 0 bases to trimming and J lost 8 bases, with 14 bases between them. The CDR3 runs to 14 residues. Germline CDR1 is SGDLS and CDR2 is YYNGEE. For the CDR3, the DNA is TGTGCCAGCAGCGTAGGGAACAGAACTCGGGGCTACACCTTC. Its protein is CASSVGNRTRGYTF. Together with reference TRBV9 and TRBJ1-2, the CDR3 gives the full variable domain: DSGVTQTPKHLITATGQRVTLRCSPRSGDLSVYWYQQSLDQGLQFLIQYYNGEERAKGNILERFSAQQFPDLHSELNLSSLELGDSALYFCASSVGNRTRGYTFGSGTRLTVV.

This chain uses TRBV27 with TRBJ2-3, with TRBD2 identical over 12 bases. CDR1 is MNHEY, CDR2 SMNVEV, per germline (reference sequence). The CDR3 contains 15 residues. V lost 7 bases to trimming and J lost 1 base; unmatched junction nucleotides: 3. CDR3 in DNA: TGTGCCAGCACTTGGACTAGCGGGGGCACAGATACGCAGTATTTT. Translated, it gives CASTWTSGGTDTQYF.

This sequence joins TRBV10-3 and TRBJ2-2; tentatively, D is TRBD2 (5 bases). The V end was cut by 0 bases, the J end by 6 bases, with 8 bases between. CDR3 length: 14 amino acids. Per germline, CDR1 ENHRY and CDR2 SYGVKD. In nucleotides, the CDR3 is TGTGCCATCAGTGAGTCGGGAGTATCCGGGGAGCTGTTTTTT. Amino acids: CAISESGVSGELFF.

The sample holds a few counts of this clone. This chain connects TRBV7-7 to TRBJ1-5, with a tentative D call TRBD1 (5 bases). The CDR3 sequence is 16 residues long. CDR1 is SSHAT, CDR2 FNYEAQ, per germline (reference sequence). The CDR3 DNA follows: TGTGTTTCTCTCTCGGTCGGGGGGGTCGGCAATCAGCCCCAGCATTTT. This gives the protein CVSLSVGGVGNQPQHF.

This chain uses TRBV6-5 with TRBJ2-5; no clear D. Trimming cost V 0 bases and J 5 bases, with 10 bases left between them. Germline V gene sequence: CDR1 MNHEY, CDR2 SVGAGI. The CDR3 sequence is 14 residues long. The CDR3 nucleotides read TGTGCCAGCAGTTACTCGAACCTTAAGGAGACCCAGTACTTC. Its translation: CASSYSNLKETQYF.

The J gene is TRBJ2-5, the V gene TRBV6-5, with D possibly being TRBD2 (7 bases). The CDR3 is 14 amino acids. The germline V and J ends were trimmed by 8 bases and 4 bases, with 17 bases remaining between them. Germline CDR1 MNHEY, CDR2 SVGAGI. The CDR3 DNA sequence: TGTGCCAGCCAGAGGGGGGGAGCCGGAGAGACCCAGTACTTC. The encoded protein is CASQRGGAGETQYF.

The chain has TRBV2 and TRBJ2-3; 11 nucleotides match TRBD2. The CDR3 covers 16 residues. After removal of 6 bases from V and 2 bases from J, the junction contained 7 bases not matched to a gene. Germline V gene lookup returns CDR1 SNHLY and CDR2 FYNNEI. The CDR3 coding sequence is TGTGCCAGCAGCCCCTCTAGCGGGGGGTACACAGATACGCAGTATTTT. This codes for CASSPSSGGYTDTQYF.

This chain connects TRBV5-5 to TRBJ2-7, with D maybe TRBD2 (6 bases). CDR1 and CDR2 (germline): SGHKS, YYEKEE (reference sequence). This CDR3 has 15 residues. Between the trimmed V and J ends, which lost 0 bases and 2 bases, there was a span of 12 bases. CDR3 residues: CASSLAMGGTYEQYF. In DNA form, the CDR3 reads TGTGCCAGCAGCTTGGCAATGGGGGGAACCTACGAGCAGTACTTC.

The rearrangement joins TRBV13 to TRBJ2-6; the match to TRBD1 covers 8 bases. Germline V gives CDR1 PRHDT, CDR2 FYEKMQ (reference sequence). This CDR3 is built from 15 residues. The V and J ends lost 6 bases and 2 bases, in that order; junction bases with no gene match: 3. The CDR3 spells CASSSGGAGANVLTF. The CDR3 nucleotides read TGTGCCAGCAGTTCAGGGGGCGCTGGGGCCAACGTCCTGACTTTC.

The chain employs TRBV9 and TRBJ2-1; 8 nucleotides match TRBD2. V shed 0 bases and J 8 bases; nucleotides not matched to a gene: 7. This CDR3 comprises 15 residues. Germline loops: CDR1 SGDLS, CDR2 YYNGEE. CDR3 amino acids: CASSVVREGRDEQFF. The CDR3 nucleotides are TGTGCCAGCAGCGTAGTCCGGGAGGGCCGGGATGAGCAGTTCTTC.